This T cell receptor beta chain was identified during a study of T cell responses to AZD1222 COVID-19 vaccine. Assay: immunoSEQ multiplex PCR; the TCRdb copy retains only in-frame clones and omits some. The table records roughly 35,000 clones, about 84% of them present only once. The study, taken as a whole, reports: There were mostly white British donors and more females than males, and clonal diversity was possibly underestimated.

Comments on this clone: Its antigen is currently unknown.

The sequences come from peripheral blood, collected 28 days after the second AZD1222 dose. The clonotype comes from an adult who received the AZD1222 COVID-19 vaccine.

In DNA, the CDR3 is TGTGCCAGCAGCCGAGGGACTGGGCAGAGTCAGCCCCAGCATTTT. Translating gives CASSRGTGQSQPQHF. The chain employs TRBV5-6 and TRBJ1-5; D is perhaps TRBD1 (5 bases). Germline V gene lookup returns CDR1 SGHDT and CDR2 YYEEEE. The CDR3 totals 15 residues. V shed 4 bases and J shed 6 bases, with 17 bases lying between them.